This is a list of T cell receptor beta chains from one sample in a study of early T cells in non-severe SARS-CoV-2 infection. TCRdb itself ran the 5' RACE reads through MiXCR, one entry per CDR3 protein. The sample carries some 41,000 distinct CDR3 sequences, 20% to 25% recorded once. The sample here was whole blood, taken at baseline. All receptors derive from an adult who was a healthcare worker with PCR-confirmed SARS-CoV-2 infection or an uninfected control (not recorded which). Both conserved end residues are part of each CDR3.

>14|TRBV12-3/TRBV12-4|TRBJ1-2
CASSLGRANYGYTF
>12|TRBV20-1|TRBJ2-5
CSARGLQETQYF
>14|TRBV3-1|TRBJ1-1
CASSQPGPFGEAFF
>14|TRBV5-1|TRBJ1-5
CASSLDSGNQPQHF
>14|TRBV12-3/TRBV12-4|TRBJ2-7
CASKDGRGAYEQYF
>12|TRBV29-1|TRBJ2-5
CSVGEGRETQYF
>18|TRBV6-5|TRBJ2-3
CASSSRVIAGGTTDTQYF
>15|TRBV7-3|TRBJ1-1
CASSTWEIMNTEAFF
>17|TRBV12-5|TRBJ1-5
CASGLVSGGLGNQPQHF
>13|TRBV6-1|TRBJ1-1
CASRDRGRTEAFF
>13|TRBV20-1|TRBJ2-7
CSARDQHSYEQYF
>12|TRBV19|TRBJ2-7
CASRGGLYEQYF
>18|TRBV11-2|TRBJ2-6
CASSPGTGGLSGANVLTF
>14|TRBV20-1|TRBJ1-4
CSARPGTGVEKLFF
>17|TRBV27|TRBJ2-6
CASSPARTQSGANVLTF
>17|TRBV10-3|TRBJ2-6
CAISEPGQGSGANVLTF
>15|TRBV4-2|TRBJ2-7
CASSQDLTGLYEQYF
>20|TRBV7-8|TRBJ1-5
CASSPYRIQGFSGSNQPQHF
>15|TRBV29-1|TRBJ2-5
CSAQGTGLDQETQYF
>19|TRBV4-1|TRBJ1-5
CASSFREIPGQISNQPQHF
>14|TRBV11-2|TRBJ2-7
CASSAGDSLYEQYF
>13|TRBV3-1|TRBJ1-2
CASSQRTNYGYTF
>18|TRBV27|TRBJ2-1
CASSSLDRGSPSYNEQFF